These 21 T cell receptor beta chains were sequenced from one sample in a study of OX40 agonist ivuxolimab in advanced cancers. This table comes from immunoSEQ multiplex PCR, and its TCRdb copy is limited to in-frame clones, with some not included. The sample includes tens of thousands of clones, around nine tenths seen only once; the top ten take under 1%. The starting material was CD4+ or CD8+ T cells sorted from blood, obtained in a trial of the OX40 agonist ivuxolimab. These receptors came from an adult with an advanced solid tumor such as melanoma, head and neck, liver or kidney cancer.

The rearrangement joins TRBV4-1 to TRBJ2-7; either TRBD1 or TRBD2 may supply D (5 bases each). The CDR3 is 16 residues long. CDR1 and CDR2 (germline): MGHRA, YSYEKL. V lost 2 bases and J 4 bases, leaving 18 bases between the germline ends. Here the CDR3 DNA reads TGCGCCAGCAGCCAACGGCCACGGGGCTCCTCTTACGAGCAGTACTTC. Translating gives CASSQRPRGSSYEQYF.

This chain uses TRBV28 with TRBJ2-4; D ambiguous. The CDR3 is made up of 13 amino acids. Germline V gene lookup returns CDR1 MDHEN and CDR2 SYDVKM. Trimming left V 5 bases short and J 9 bases short, with 14 bases between. The CDR3 is CASSLTTPTIQYF. CDR3 nucleotide sequence: TGTGCCAGCAGTCTTACGACTCCTACCATTCAGTACTTC.

This rearrangement joins TRBV4-2 to TRBJ2-6; D unclear. Germline assignment: CDR1 LGHNA and CDR2 YNFKEQ. The CDR3 extends over 18 amino acids. The V end lost 0 bases, the J end lost 4 bases, and 16 bases lay between the germline ends. This CDR3 reads CASSQERLVISGANVLTF. The CDR3 DNA follows: TGTGCCAGCAGCCAAGAACGGCTGGTGATCTCGGGGGCCAACGTCCTGACTTTC.

The chain carries TRBV5-1 and TRBJ1-2; 9 nucleotides align to TRBD1. The germline V gene encodes CDR1 SGHRS and CDR2 YFSETQ. The CDR3 length is 16 residues. Losses at the gene ends were 0 bases for V and 5 bases for J; bases not matched to a gene: 8. In DNA form, the CDR3 reads TGCGCCAGCAGCTTGGGGGACAGGGCGGGTTTTTATGGCTACACCTTC. As protein: CASSLGDRAGFYGYTF.

This CDR3 reads CASSARTALNEKLFF. CDR3 coding DNA: TGTGCCAGCAGCGCCCGGACAGCACTAAATGAAAAACTGTTTTTT. The chain uses TRBV7-2 and TRBJ1-4, with D possibly TRBD1 on 6 matching bases. V was trimmed by 5 bases and J by 5 bases, leaving 15 bases between them. Looked up from germline, CDR1 is SGHTA and CDR2 is FQGNSA. This CDR3 has 15 residues.

The chain recombines TRBV6-1 with TRBJ2-1, with D possibly being TRBD2 (5 bases). Germline-derived CDR1 and CDR2 are MNHNS and SASEGT. CDR3 size: 11 residues. V was clipped by 8 bases and J by 8 bases, with 10 bases between them. CDR3 region: CASAISDEQFF. CDR3 DNA sequence: TGTGCCAGCGCAATTAGCGATGAGCAGTTCTTC.

The J gene is TRBJ1-2, the V gene TRBV4-2, with a weak D call TRBD1 (6 bases). The V end lost 4 bases, the J end lost 2 bases, and 8 bases lay between the germline ends. The CDR3 consists of 13 residues. Looked up from germline, CDR1 is LGHNA and CDR2 is YNFKEQ. DNA of the CDR3: TGTGCCAGCAGCCCTGACAGGAACTATGGCTACACCTTC. Translating it yields CASSPDRNYGYTF.

The chain carries TRBV25-1 and TRBJ2-3; 10 nucleotides align to TRBD2. CDR3 size: 16 residues. V trimming: 3 bases; J trimming: 9 bases; junction bases outside the gene matches: 12. CDR1 is MGHDK, CDR2 SYGVNS, per germline. CDR3 region: CASSDPTGTSESTQYF. CDR3 bases: TGTGCCAGCAGTGATCCCACCGGGACTAGCGAGAGCACGCAGTATTTT.

CDR3 sequence: CASRPSTGYEQYF. The CDR3 nucleotides read TGCGCCAGCAGGCCCTCGACGGGCTACGAGCAGTACTTC. The chain has TRBV5-1 and TRBJ2-7; D unclear. Trimming removed 5 bases from V and 3 bases from J, with 12 bases in between. The CDR3 runs to 13 residues. The germline V gene has CDR1 SGHRS and CDR2 YFSETQ.

This clone was counted a single time. The rearrangement joins TRBV10-3 to TRBJ2-3; a possible D gene is TRBD1 (7 bases). Trimming removed 4 bases at V and 4 bases at J, with 12 bases between. Germline V CDR1 and CDR2: ENHRY, SYGVKD. The CDR3 has 14 amino acids. DNA for the CDR3: TGTGCCATCAGTGTGGAGGGGGCGCCAGATACGCAGTATTTT. Translation gives CAISVEGAPDTQYF.

This chain joins TRBV7-8 and TRBJ2-7; TRBD2 is a possible D gene (6 bases). The CDR3 consists of 15 residues. Germline V lookup: CDR1 SGHVS, CDR2 FQNEAQ. The V and J ends lost 1 base and 1 base respectively, with 11 bases between them. CDR3 residues: CASSLEASESYEQYF. The CDR3 nucleotides are TGTGCCAGCAGCTTAGAGGCTAGCGAGTCCTACGAGCAGTACTTC.

This chain connects TRBV5-1 to TRBJ1-5; TRBD1 matches 7 bases. After removal of 4 bases from V and 5 bases from J, the junction contained 9 bases not matched to a gene. The CDR3 spans 15 residues. Germline loops: CDR1 SGHRS, CDR2 YFSETQ. The chain's CDR3 is CASSTQGGRDQPQHF. DNA for the CDR3: TGCGCCAGCAGCACCCAGGGGGGACGCGATCAGCCCCAGCATTTT.

The genes are TRBV28 and TRBJ2-4; 8 nucleotides line up with TRBD1. J was trimmed by 3 bases and V by 2 bases; bases with no gene match: 6. The germline V gene encodes CDR1 MDHEN and CDR2 SYDVKM. CDR3 length: 16 amino acids. CDR3 sequence (DNA): TGTGCCAGCAGTTTAACAGGGGGTTCGGGCAAAAACATTCAGTACTTC. The encoded protein is CASSLTGGSGKNIQYF.

About this clone itself: This sample also contains other DNA sequences that code for the same CDR3. V gene TRBV7-9 combines with J gene TRBJ1-2; D might be TRBD1 (6 bases). Per the germline V gene, CDR1 is SEHNR and CDR2 is FQNEAQ (reference sequence). V was cut by 5 bases and J by 8 bases, with 18 bases left in between. The CDR3 is 14 residues long. The chain's CDR3 is CASSRTGPGGGYTF. DNA for the CDR3: TGTGCCAGCAGCAGAACAGGGCCGGGTGGGGGCTACACCTTC.

This clone was detected a few times. The genes are TRBV6-1 and TRBJ1-5, with D perhaps matching TRBD1 (5 bases). The V gene's germline CDR1 is MNHNS and CDR2 SASEGT. The CDR3 totals 14 residues. The ends were cut back, 0 bases at V and 6 bases at J, with 9 bases in the middle. DNA for the CDR3: TGTGCCAGCAGTGAAGCGCGGGGGGGTCAGCCCCAGCATTTT. Protein product: CASSEARGGQPQHF.

The gene calls are TRBV6-5 and TRBJ2-7; 8 bases align to TRBD2. The V and J ends lost 5 bases and 7 bases, in that order; junction bases with no gene match: 10. The germline V gene encodes CDR1 MNHEY and CDR2 SVGAGI. The CDR3 has 14 residues. The CDR3 nucleotides are TGTGCCAGCAGTCCCCCGGGGGGGGGCCGGGAGCAGTACTTC. Protein sequence: CASSPPGGGREQYF.

The genes are TRBV28 and TRBJ2-5, with 7 nucleotides matching TRBD2. The ends lost 6 bases at V and 4 bases at J; junction bases unmatched: 11. The CDR3 extends over 15 amino acids. Germline V lookup: CDR1 MDHEN, CDR2 SYDVKM. The CDR3 region has the DNA TGTGCCAGCAGCCCTGGGGGGGAGCGGTCAGAGACCCAGTACTTC. Translating gives CASSPGGERSETQYF.

In regard to this clone: The same CDR3 also results from other DNA sequences found in this sample. This chain connects TRBV7-9 to TRBJ1-2; 10 bases map to TRBD1. The V segment lost 5 bases and the J segment 7 bases; nucleotides outside the gene matches: 7. This CDR3 region has 14 residues. The V gene's germline CDR1 is SEHNR and CDR2 FQNEAQ (reference sequence). CDR3 sequence: CASSPGQGVSGYTF. CDR3 DNA: TGTGCCAGCAGCCCAGGACAGGGGGTATCTGGCTACACCTTC.

On this clone itself: Other DNA sequences of this sample code for an identical CDR3. This chain links TRBV19 with TRBJ2-7; maybe TRBD2 (5 bases). CDR3 length: 11 amino acids. CDR1 LNHDA and CDR2 SQIVND come from the germline V gene (reference sequence). The V end lost 8 bases, the J end lost 6 bases, and 11 bases lay between the germline ends. The CDR3 loop reads CASGDRGEQYF. The DNA of the CDR3 is TGTGCCAGTGGGGATCGGGGCGAGCAGTACTTC.

In this sample, this clone turned up a few times. The genes are TRBV2 and TRBJ1-2; D perhaps matches TRBD1 (5 bases). Trimming took 4 bases from V and 3 from J, leaving 9 bases between them. CDR1 is SNHLY and CDR2 is FYNNEI in the germline V gene. The CDR3 runs to 13 residues. The CDR3 nucleotides are TGTGCCAGCAGTGTGGAGACAGACTATGGCTACACCTTC. Its translation: CASSVETDYGYTF.

This clone was recorded once. J is TRBJ1-2 and V is TRBV28; perhaps TRBD1 as D (6 bases). V was trimmed by 5 bases and J by 8 bases, leaving 15 bases between them. This CDR3 has 13 residues. The germline CDR1 and CDR2 sequences are MDHEN and SYDVKM. CDR3 nucleotides: TGTGCCAGCAGTCCCCGGGGGGGCTGGGGCTACACCTTC. Amino acid sequence: CASSPRGGWGYTF.